These 15 T cell receptor beta chains were all obtained from the same sample, sequenced in a study of regulatory T cells in long-lasting Graves disease. Both iRepertoire HTBI primers and Arm-PCR of CDR3 regions were used to build the TCR beta libraries. MiXCR, applied by TCRdb to the multiplex PCR reads, yields one record per CDR3 protein. The data show over 450,000 distinct CDR3 sequences, around a fifth seen once. Time point: persistent/refractory GD, antithyroid drugs over 5 years with positive TRAb. The TCR library used RNA extracted from PBMCs. The sample here was peripheral blood mononuclear cells (PBMCs), taken when the disease was refractory, from a patient treated with antithyroid drugs. The receptor source for this set is a female donor with Graves disease.

The genes are TRBV29-1 and TRBJ2-4, with a weak D call TRBD2 (5 bases). Between the trimmed V and J ends, which lost 4 bases and 4 bases, there was a span of 14 bases. This CDR3 has 14 amino acids. Germline CDR1 is SQVTM and CDR2 is ANQGSEA. The CDR3 DNA is TGCAGCGTTGCTCCCAGGACGGGAAAAAACATTCAGTACTTC. It is translated as CSVAPRTGKNIQYF. The full variable domain, in which reference TRBV29-1 and TRBJ2-4 provide the parts outside the CDR3, is SAVISQKPSRDICQRGTSLTIQCQVDSQVTMMFWYRQQPGQSLTLIATANQGSEATYESGFVIDKFPISRPNLTFSTLTVSNMSPEDSSIYLCSVAPRTGKNIQYFGAGTRLSVL.

The table lists this clonotype with many counts. CDR3 amino acids: CASSSDFRNTIYF. CDR3 in DNA: TGTGCCAGCAGTTCGGACTTTCGAAACACCATATATTTT. The rearrangement links TRBV6-2 or TRBV6-3 to TRBJ1-3; D is uncertain. Germline-derived CDR1 and CDR2 are MNHEY and SVGEGT. This CDR3 is 13 amino acids long. V was cut by 4 bases and J by 5 bases, with 9 bases left in between.

There are many counts of this clonotype. This chain uses TRBV20-1 with TRBJ2-5, with D hard to call. CDR3 length: 12 amino acids. Germline-derived CDR1 and CDR2 are DFQATT and SNEGSKA (reference sequence). V was clipped by 1 base and J by 3 bases, with 6 bases between them. The DNA of the CDR3 is TGCAGTGCTAGAGTTTTTGAAGAGACCCAGTACTTC. It encodes CSARVFEETQYF.

With regard to this clonotype: Compared with germline, one end of the junction differs, possibly owing to a read error. This chain joins TRBV6-1 and TRBJ2-5, with 8 bases lining up with TRBD2. The V gene's germline CDR1 is MNHNS and CDR2 SASEGT. This CDR3 spans 13 amino acids. DNA for the CDR3: TGTGCCAGCACTGAAGCGGGAGCAGAGACCCAGTACTTC. This codes for CASTEAGAETQYF.

This clonotype was recorded many times. One end of the junction fails to match germline, which may point to a read error. The chain combines TRBV12-3 or TRBV12-4 with TRBJ1-3; D uncertain. This CDR3 has 13 residues. The CDR3 DNA reads as TGTGCCAGCAGCTTAGCAGAGGGAAACACCATATATTTT. It is translated as CASSLAEGNTIYF.

The genes are TRBV3-1 and TRBJ2-5, with 7 bases fitting TRBD1. Trimming removed 0 bases from V and 1 base from J; junction bases left unmatched: 2. CDR1 is LGHDT, CDR2 YNNKEL, per germline (reference sequence). The CDR3 covers 15 residues. DNA for the CDR3: TGTGCCAGCAGCCAAGATCGGGACAGCCAAGAGACCCAGTACTTC. This codes for CASSQDRDSQETQYF.

Note on this clonotype: Mismatch with germline at one junction end may stem from a read error. The rearrangement uses TRBV6-9 and TRBJ2-6; 9 bases fit TRBD1. CDR1 MNHGY and CDR2 SVAAGI come from the germline V gene. This CDR3 has 20 residues. The CDR3 protein is CASSYDGDREPNSGAYVLTF. The CDR3 bases are TGTGCCAGCAGTTACGACGGGGACAGGGAACCTAACTCTGGGGCCTACGTCCTGACTTTC.

CDR3 amino acids: CASRLTYEQYF. For the CDR3, the DNA is TGCGCCAGCAGACTTACCTACGAGCAGTACTTC. This sequence joins TRBV5-1 and TRBJ2-7, with D unresolved. Germline loops: CDR1 SGHRS, CDR2 YFSETQ. The length of the CDR3 is 11 residues. The V and J ends lost 5 bases and 2 bases respectively, with 5 bases between them.

Notes on this clonotype: A much larger clone lies one base from this, so it may be a read error. As DNA, the CDR3 is TGTGCCAGCAGCAACCTTATAGGCCAGGGGGAGACCCAGTGCTTC. Translating gives CASSNLIGQGETQCF. This sequence joins TRBV27 and TRBJ2-5; the match to TRBD1 covers 7 bases. Germline CDR1 and CDR2: MNHEY and SMNVEV (reference sequence). The CDR3 is made up of 15 amino acids.

This clonotype occurred once. At one end the junction does not follow the germline gene, possibly because of a read error. The chain carries TRBV5-1 and TRBJ1-1; D may be TRBD1 (5 bases). The CDR3 is 12 amino acids. Germline V gives CDR1 SGHRS, CDR2 YFSETQ. For the CDR3, the DNA is TGCGCCAACAGCTTGGAGGGCAGGGAAGCTTCCTTT. The encoded protein is CANSLEGREASF.

The rearrangement links TRBV6-5 to TRBJ1-5, with unresolved D. There are 14 residues in the CDR3. The V gene's germline CDR1 is MNHEY and CDR2 SVGAGI. Trimming shortened V by 10 bases and J by 1 base, and 14 bases separated the two germline ends. The CDR3 DNA reads as TGTGCCAACCTTGGCGGAGCAAGCAATCAGCCCCAGCATTTT. It yields the protein CANLGGASNQPQHF.

In its sample, this clonotype was seen many times. The CDR3 nucleotides read TGTGCCAGCAGCTTAATGGTGGGACAGCCCCAGCATTTT. This encodes CASSLMVGQPQHF. The genes are TRBV7-9 and TRBJ1-5; D uncertain. The germline V gene encodes CDR1 SEHNR and CDR2 FQNEAQ (reference sequence). Deletions cut 2 bases from V and 7 bases from J, with 9 bases between. This CDR3 comprises 13 residues.

This clonotype was seen a few times. The chain combines TRBV30 with TRBJ2-1, with 9 bases lining up with TRBD2. The CDR3 extends over 14 amino acids. Germline V gene sequence: CDR1 GTSNPN, CDR2 SVGIG (reference sequence). Trimming removed 3 bases from V and 3 bases from J; junction bases left unmatched: 3. The CDR3: CAWRSSGIYNEQFF. In DNA, the CDR3 is TGTGCCTGGAGGTCTAGCGGGATCTACAATGAGCAGTTCTTC.

This clonotype is a singleton in its sample. The J gene is TRBJ1-5, the V gene TRBV19; TRBD1 matches 9 bases. This CDR3 has 14 amino acids. V lost 3 bases to trimming and J lost 5 bases; unmatched junction nucleotides: 2. Germline V gives CDR1 LNHDA, CDR2 SQIVND (reference sequence). The CDR3 bases are TGTGCCAGTAGTATGGGGACAGGGTATCAGCCCCAGCATTTT. It specifies CASSMGTGYQPQHF.

The gene calls are TRBV20-1 and TRBJ2-7; D remains ambiguous. Germline CDR1 DFQATT, CDR2 SNEGSKA (reference sequence). Between the trimmed V and J ends, which lost 5 bases and 3 bases, there was a span of 17 bases. The CDR3 runs to 14 residues. CDR3 in DNA: TGCAGTGCTCTCCGGACGGTTTTCGGCTACGAGCAGTACTTC. It translates to CSALRTVFGYEQYF.